This T cell receptor beta chain was obtained from a study of blood T cell repertoires in COVID-19. Turning to the study itself: COVID-19 samples collected from the United States, Italy and Spain covered acute and convalescent phases.

The CDR3 spans 15 residues. Germline V gives CDR1 SGHRS, CDR2 YFSETQ. Trimming took off 0 bases at V and 0 bases at J, with 9 bases between the two ends. Only in-frame clones appear in the TCRdb table, and some are missing; sequencing was by immunoSEQ multiplex PCR. Of about 87,000 clones listed, roughly 88% are singletons. This chain connects TRBV5-1 to TRBJ1-1; no firm D call. Sequencing was carried out using peripheral blood. This receptor was identified in a human donor in a cohort sampled during active COVID-19. CDR3 in DNA: TGCGCCAGCAGCTTGGACAGACGCTTGAACACTGAAGCTTTCTTT. Its protein product is CASSLDRRLNTEAFF.